The next 27 T cell receptor beta chains were all read from a single sample in a study of T cell responses to AZD1222 COVID-19 vaccine. Here immunoSEQ multiplex PCR was the method, and the copy in TCRdb shows in-frame clones only, minus some. The repertoire consists of 90,000 to 150,000 clones, with 85% to 90% occurring once and the leading ten covering nearly 4.5%. The sample in question was peripheral blood, obtained on day 0 of AZD1222 vaccination. The source is an adult in good health.

The rearrangement uses TRBV28 and TRBJ1-5; no definite D call. Germline-derived CDR1 and CDR2 are MDHEN and SYDVKM. The CDR3 is 12 amino acids. V was shortened by 10 bases and J by 4 bases, with 11 bases between the two germline ends. The CDR3 region has the DNA TGTGCCACCCGAACCACAAATCAGCCCCAGCATTTT. Translated, it gives CATRTTNQPQHF.

J is TRBJ2-3 and V is TRBV19; 9 positions match TRBD1. Looked up from germline, CDR1 is LNHDA and CDR2 is SQIVND (reference sequence). Trimming at V came to 5 bases and at J to 0 bases, leaving 6 bases not matched to a gene. There are 16 residues in the CDR3. The CDR3 nucleotides are TGTGCCAGTAGTGCCCGACAGGGGGTAAGCACAGATACGCAGTATTTT. It specifies CASSARQGVSTDTQYF.

This chain uses TRBV12-5 with TRBJ1-2, with D tentatively TRBD1 (5 bases). The germline CDR1 and CDR2 sequences are LGHNT and FRNRAP. The CDR3 has 16 residues. V shed 0 bases and J shed 4 bases, with 15 bases lying between them. CDR3: CASGLVAGRLSYGYTF. CDR3 nucleotides: TGTGCTAGTGGTTTGGTGGCGGGACGACTTAGCTATGGCTACACCTTC.

The chain links TRBV27 to TRBJ1-1; 12 nucleotides align to TRBD1. V shed 1 base, J shed 1 base, and the junction held 7 bases outside the gene matches. Germline V gene data show CDR1 as MNHEY and CDR2 as SMNVEV (reference sequence). The length of the CDR3 is 18 residues. The CDR3 DNA sequence: TGTGCCAGCAGTTTATGGGGGACAGGGGGCGGGAGGAACACTGAAGCTTTCTTT. The encoded protein is CASSLWGTGGGRNTEAFF.

V and J are TRBV7-9 and TRBJ1-2, with unresolved D. V was trimmed by 3 bases and J by 8 bases, leaving 10 bases between them. Germline V gene lookup returns CDR1 SEHNR and CDR2 FQNEAQ (reference sequence). CDR3 length: 12 residues. As DNA, the CDR3 is TGTGCCAGCAGCTTTCGGCGATGGGGCTACACCTTC. It encodes CASSFRRWGYTF.

This clone has only one observation. The chain uses TRBV5-1 and TRBJ2-5; TRBD1 aligns across 10 bases. V lost 0 bases to trimming and J lost 6 bases; unmatched junction nucleotides: 5. CDR3 length equals 15 residues. CDR1 and CDR2 from the germline V gene are SGHRS and YFSETQ. CDR3 residues: CASSLEPTGGKTQYF. The DNA of the CDR3 is TGCGCCAGCAGCTTGGAGCCGACAGGGGGCAAGACCCAGTACTTC.

The chain has TRBV10-3 and TRBJ2-7; 9 positions agree with TRBD2. Trimming cost V 10 bases and J 3 bases; bases outside gene matches: 16. This CDR3 is 16 amino acids long. Germline CDR1 and CDR2: ENHRY and SYGVKD. The CDR3: CATAGLASGMYYEQYF. The CDR3 nucleotides read TGTGCCACCGCCGGCTTGGCTAGCGGGATGTACTACGAGCAGTACTTC.

The genes are TRBV4-2 and TRBJ2-7; 11 bases are a match to TRBD1. Germline V lookup: CDR1 LGHNA, CDR2 YNFKEQ. The V and J ends lost 4 bases and 4 bases, in that order; junction bases with no gene match: 9. The CDR3 is 16 residues long. The CDR3 DNA reads TGTGCCAGCAGCCTAGAGGGGACAGGGGGTAATTACGAGCAGTACTTC. Amino acid sequence: CASSLEGTGGNYEQYF.

This chain uses TRBV27 with TRBJ2-3; TRBD2 matches at 14 bases. After removal of 4 bases from V and 5 bases from J, the junction contained 8 bases not matched to a gene. Germline lookup yields CDR1 MNHEY and CDR2 SMNVEV (reference sequence). The CDR3 has 17 residues. CDR3 in amino acids: CASSSLGGTSGRDTQYF. As DNA, the CDR3 is TGTGCCAGCAGTTCTCTTGGGGGGACTAGCGGGAGAGATACGCAGTATTTT.

This chain connects TRBV28 to TRBJ2-2, with D possibly matching TRBD2 (5 bases). V lost 5 bases, J lost 0 bases, and 25 bases lay in between. The V gene's germline CDR1 is MDHEN and CDR2 SYDVKM. CDR3 length: 20 residues. CDR3 DNA: TGTGCCAGCAGTCGACTCCTAGGCCCCAGTACTAGAACGAACACCGGGGAGCTGTTTTTT. Protein sequence: CASSRLLGPSTRTNTGELFF.

The chain has TRBV27 and TRBJ2-7, with D perhaps assigned TRBD1 or TRBD2 (5 bases each). The V end was cut by 3 bases, the J end by 3 bases, with 9 bases between. Per the germline V gene, CDR1 is MNHEY and CDR2 is SMNVEV (reference sequence). The CDR3 extends over 13 amino acids. CDR3 protein: CASSFQGDYEQYF. In DNA, the CDR3 is TGTGCCAGCAGTTTTCAGGGAGACTACGAGCAGTACTTC.

The chain employs TRBV29-1 and TRBJ1-2; D remains unclear. The CDR3 loop spans 13 amino acids. V shed 5 bases and J shed 1 base, with 11 bases lying between them. Germline V gene lookup returns CDR1 SQVTM and CDR2 ANQGSEA. CDR3 protein: CSVQPDRNYGYTF. CDR3 sequence (DNA): TGCAGCGTTCAACCGGACCGTAACTATGGCTACACCTTC.

V and J are TRBV20-1 and TRBJ1-4; D is unresolved. The ends were cut back, 6 bases at V and 5 bases at J, with 7 bases in the middle. The CDR3 runs 11 residues. Germline CDR1 is DFQATT and CDR2 is SNEGSKA (reference sequence). The CDR3, as DNA: TGCAGTGCGACGGAGAATGAAAAACTGTTTTTT. The encoded protein is CSATENEKLFF.

The chain is built from TRBV29-1 and TRBJ1-5; D is unclear. The germline CDR1 and CDR2 sequences are SQVTM and ANQGSEA. This CDR3 contains 12 residues. Trimming stripped 4 bases from V and 4 bases from J, with 8 bases between. Here the CDR3 reads CSVGDPNQPQHF. DNA of the CDR3: TGCAGCGTTGGGGATCCTAATCAGCCCCAGCATTTT.

The J gene is TRBJ1-4, the V gene TRBV7-2; possible D gene TRBD1, 6 bases. There are 16 residues in the CDR3. Trimming took 5 bases from V and 4 from J, leaving 17 bases between them. Germline V lookup: CDR1 SGHTA, CDR2 FQGNSA. The CDR3 loop is CASSINSGTSNEKLFF. The CDR3 DNA follows: TGTGCCAGCAGCATAAACTCCGGGACAAGTAATGAAAAACTGTTTTTT.

This clone was detected a few times. The rearrangement uses TRBV19 and TRBJ1-5, with 7 bases fitting TRBD1. CDR1 and CDR2 from the germline V gene are LNHDA and SQIVND (reference sequence). Trimming removed 4 bases from V and 0 bases from J; junction bases left unmatched: 6. This CDR3 has 16 residues. The CDR3 protein is CASSTTGTYSNQPQHF. CDR3 nucleotide sequence: TGTGCCAGTAGTACGACAGGGACCTATAGCAATCAGCCCCAGCATTTT.

This clone was detected only once. The chain has TRBV24-1 and TRBJ2-2; no definite D call. Germline V CDR1 and CDR2: KGHDR, SFDVKD. This CDR3 comprises 11 residues. The V end lost 9 bases, the J end lost 3 bases, and 4 bases lay between the germline ends. The CDR3 loop reads CATGDTGELFF. CDR3 coding DNA: TGTGCCACCGGGGACACCGGGGAGCTGTTTTTT.

This clone has a single count. J is TRBJ2-2 and V is TRBV30, with TRBD2 as a possible D gene (6 bases). The CDR3 loop spans 15 amino acids. The germline V and J ends were trimmed by 5 bases and 2 bases, with 15 bases remaining between them. Germline V lookup: CDR1 GTSNPN, CDR2 SVGIG (reference sequence). CDR3 in DNA: TGTGCCTGGGGGAGCTGGGGGGTAAACACCGGGGAGCTGTTTTTT. This gives the protein CAWGSWGVNTGELFF.

This sequence joins TRBV5-4 and TRBJ2-1; 11 nucleotides align to TRBD2. The CDR3 totals 15 residues. Germline loops: CDR1 SGHNT, CDR2 YYREEE (reference sequence). The V and J ends lost 0 bases and 7 bases, in that order; junction bases with no gene match: 3. The CDR3 protein is CASSLALAGVNEQFF. For the CDR3, the DNA is TGTGCCAGCAGCTTGGCACTAGCGGGAGTTAATGAGCAGTTCTTC.

The genes are TRBV2 and TRBJ1-3; D is uncertain. The germline V gene has CDR1 SNHLY and CDR2 FYNNEI. Trimming stripped 6 bases from V and 4 bases from J, with 16 bases between. This CDR3 contains 15 residues. CDR3 nucleotides: TGTGCCAGCAGCGTGACTTTGACGGGAGGAAACACCATATATTTT. Its translation: CASSVTLTGGNTIYF.

V and J are TRBV6-5 and TRBJ1-2, with a possible D match to TRBD1 (6 bases). Germline V gene data show CDR1 as MNHEY and CDR2 as SVGAGI. CDR3 length equals 15 residues. The V gene lost 4 bases and the J gene lost 3 bases, with 15 bases spanning the gap. The DNA for the CDR3 is TGTGCCAGCAGTTCAACACAGGGAGGGGACTATGGCTACACCTTC. Encoded protein: CASSSTQGGDYGYTF.

The rearrangement links TRBV28 to TRBJ1-5; D unresolved. From germline, CDR1 is MDHEN and CDR2 SYDVKM. The CDR3 contains 16 residues. Trimming removed 2 bases at V and 2 bases at J, with 13 bases between. CDR3 protein: CASSLDPLLRNQPQHF. Here the CDR3 DNA reads TGTGCCAGCAGTTTAGATCCTCTCTTGCGCAATCAGCCCCAGCATTTT.

V gene TRBV6-5 combines with J gene TRBJ2-5; D gene ambiguous. The CDR3 extends over 12 amino acids. Per germline, CDR1 MNHEY and CDR2 SVGAGI. V was trimmed by 10 bases and J by 5 bases, leaving 14 bases between them. Written as DNA, the CDR3 is TGTGCCACCTTAGACCCCGAGGAGACCCAGTACTTC. It encodes CATLDPEETQYF.

The V and J genes are TRBV7-2 and TRBJ2-2; TRBD1 matches 8 bases. V gave up 4 bases and J gave up 1 base; unmatched junction bases: 8. There are 17 residues in the CDR3. Germline CDR1 is SGHTA and CDR2 is FQGNSA. CDR3 coding DNA: TGTGCCAGCAGCTCCCAAAGGACAGGGTGGAACACCGGGGAGCTGTTTTTT. This gives the protein CASSSQRTGWNTGELFF.

The genes are TRBV6-1 and TRBJ1-4; the D gene is possibly TRBD1 (5 bases). V lost 0 bases and J lost 5, with 10 bases in between. There are 15 residues in the CDR3. Per germline, CDR1 MNHNS and CDR2 SASEGT. The CDR3 is CASSEAGRMNEKLFF. The CDR3 bases are TGTGCCAGCAGTGAAGCGGGGCGAATGAATGAAAAACTGTTTTTT.

The V gene is TRBV10-3, the J gene TRBJ1-1, with D unclear. The V and J ends lost 1 base and 3 bases respectively, with 12 bases between them. The CDR3 spans 15 residues. Germline V gene sequence: CDR1 ENHRY, CDR2 SYGVKD. The CDR3 here is CAISEYGGLDTEAFF. The CDR3 nucleotides read TGTGCCATCAGTGAGTATGGAGGATTGGACACTGAAGCTTTCTTT.

The rearrangement links TRBV6-6 to TRBJ1-1, with TRBD1 matching 7 bases. J was trimmed by 0 bases and V by 7 bases; bases with no gene match: 8. CDR3 size: 15 residues. Germline V gene data show CDR1 as MNHNY and CDR2 as SVGAGI (reference sequence). The CDR3 DNA follows: TGTGCCAGCACTCGGACAGGAGGGATGAACACTGAAGCTTTCTTT. Amino acid sequence: CASTRTGGMNTEAFF.